This T cell receptor (beta chain) was retrieved from a study of blood T cell repertoires in COVID-19. Method: immunoSEQ multiplex PCR; TCRdb's copy keeps in-frame clones and lacks some. In the table there are about 110,000 clones, about two thirds of which are singletons. CDR3 size: 13 residues. Per germline, CDR1 SGHKS and CDR2 YYEKEE (reference sequence). V lost 7 bases and J 3 bases, leaving 14 bases between the germline ends. This clonotype originated in a woman between 40 and 50 years old with acute or convalescent COVID-19. This chain joins TRBV5-5 and TRBJ2-7, with a tentative D call TRBD2 (5 bases). The source material was peripheral blood. The CDR3 bases are TGTGCCAGCTCCCACGGGGTCTTCTACGAGCAGTACTTC. Protein: CASSHGVFYEQYF.